Each of the 22 T cell receptor beta chains below was sequenced from the same sample in a study of blood T cells in healthy people across ages. A second PCR of 7 to 11 cycles used a sample-barcoded 5' primer and a J-beta primer mix. TCRdb analysed the 5' RACE reads with MiXCR anew, one entry per CDR3 protein. The sample shows 650,000 to 1,000,000 distinct CDR3 sequences, about 36% of them seen only once. Sequences were obtained from blood. These receptors all come from a man between 18 and 35 years old in good health.

This clonotype showed up just a few times. The chain couples TRBV28 to TRBJ1-5; TRBD1 matches 10 bases. V lost 5 bases and J lost 4; bases outside the gene matches: 8. Per germline, CDR1 MDHEN and CDR2 SYDVKM. CDR3 length: 16 residues. Here the CDR3 reads CASSTRTGGGNQPQHF. CDR3 sequence (DNA): TGTGCCAGCAGTACTCGGACAGGGGGAGGGAATCAGCCCCAGCATTTT. Supplemented by reference TRBV28 and TRBJ1-5, the full variable domain reads DVKVTQSSRYLVKRTGEKVFLECVQDMDHENMFWYRQDPGLGLRLIYFSYDVKMKEKGDIPEGYSVSREKKERFSLILESASTNQTSMYLCASSTRTGGGNQPQHFGDGTRLSIL.

The V and J genes are TRBV7-8 and TRBJ1-2; no reliable D call. Trimming stripped 0 bases from V and 4 bases from J, with 3 bases between. The CDR3 contains 12 residues. From germline, CDR1 is SGHVS and CDR2 FQNEAQ. The CDR3 here is CASSLASYGYTF. CDR3 coding DNA: TGTGCCAGCAGCTTAGCCAGCTATGGCTACACCTTC.

This clonotype was observed a handful of times. V usage is TRBV7-9 and J usage is TRBJ2-1; D is unresolved. The CDR3 extends over 13 amino acids. Germline-derived CDR1 and CDR2 are SEHNR and FQNEAQ (reference sequence). V lost 0 bases and J 10 bases, leaving 10 bases between the germline ends. The CDR3 region has the DNA TGTGCCAGCAGCTTAGCGGCAGACCGAGAGCAGTTCTTC. This codes for CASSLAADREQFF.

This clonotype was seen only a few times. V gene TRBV20-1 combines with J gene TRBJ1-5; D gene ambiguous. The CDR3 is 13 residues long. Trimming cost V 4 bases and J 1 base, with 8 bases left between them. CDR1 is DFQATT and CDR2 is SNEGSKA in the germline V gene (reference sequence). The CDR3 sequence: CSAKDGSNQPQHF. In DNA form, the CDR3 reads TGCAGTGCTAAAGACGGAAGCAATCAGCCCCAGCATTTT.

There are a few counts of this clonotype. The chain carries TRBV11-2 and TRBJ1-2, with D uncertain. CDR1 SGHAT and CDR2 FQNNGV come from the germline V gene. The CDR3 runs 13 residues. V was cut by 1 base and J by 4 bases, with 7 bases left in between. CDR3 nucleotides: TGTGCCAGCAGCTTAGCTCAGATCTATGGCTACACCTTC. Its protein product is CASSLAQIYGYTF.

The chain combines TRBV20-1 with TRBJ1-4, with 7 nucleotides matching TRBD1. V was pared by 4 bases and J by 8 bases, with 10 bases of the junction left unmatched. The CDR3 runs to 14 residues. From germline, CDR1 is DFQATT and CDR2 SNEGSKA (reference sequence). The CDR3 bases are TGCAGTGCTACTGACAGGGTCCGAGGGGAAAAACTGTTTTTT. It encodes CSATDRVRGEKLFF.

V usage is TRBV27 and J usage is TRBJ2-7; the D gene is possibly TRBD1 (5 bases). CDR1 MNHEY and CDR2 SMNVEV come from the germline V gene (reference sequence). This CDR3 is built from 15 residues. Trimming removed 5 bases at V and 7 bases at J, with 21 bases between. The CDR3 loop reads CASSITGVAYNEQYF. The DNA of the CDR3 is TGTGCCAGCAGTATAACAGGTGTCGCGTACAATGAGCAGTACTTC.

The chain joins TRBV10-2 to TRBJ2-3, with a weak D call TRBD2 (7 bases). CDR3 length equals 14 residues. Per the germline V gene, CDR1 is WSHSY and CDR2 is SAAADI. Trimming stripped 4 bases from V and 6 bases from J, with 14 bases between. The CDR3 region is CASSVRGARDTQYF. The CDR3 nucleotides read TGCGCCAGCAGTGTACGGGGGGCGAGGGATACGCAGTATTTT.

The chain couples TRBV7-2 to TRBJ2-5; no firm D call. Germline lookup yields CDR1 SGHTA and CDR2 FQGNSA. V lost 7 bases, J lost 1 base, and 16 bases lay in between. The CDR3 sequence is 15 residues long. The CDR3 coding sequence is TGTGCCAGCAAAGGCAGAGGATACATCCAAGAGACCCAGTACTTC. As protein: CASKGRGYIQETQYF.

This chain connects TRBV7-2 to TRBJ1-5, with D maybe TRBD1 (5 bases). This CDR3 is 17 amino acids long. With 4 bases removed from V and 1 base from J, the gap between germline ends came to 17 bases. The V gene's germline CDR1 is SGHTA and CDR2 FQGNSA. Here the CDR3 reads CASSSPSFRDSNQPQHF. CDR3 sequence (DNA): TGTGCCAGCAGCTCACCGTCATTCCGGGACAGCAATCAGCCCCAGCATTTT.

The gene calls are TRBV27 and TRBJ1-1; possibly TRBD1 for D (6 bases). Trimming took 8 bases from V and 1 from J, leaving 11 bases between them. The CDR3 spans 13 residues. The germline gives CDR1 MNHEY, CDR2 SMNVEV (reference sequence). The CDR3 loop reads CASGGTPNTEAFF. The CDR3 DNA is TGTGCCAGCGGCGGGACACCGAACACTGAAGCTTTCTTT.

Comment on this clonotype: A much larger clone is a single base away; this may be a read error. The chain joins TRBV9 to TRBJ2-1; D is tentatively TRBD1 or TRBD2 (5 bases each). The CDR3 is made up of 15 amino acids. Germline values: CDR1 SGDLS, CDR2 YYNGEE. V lost 4 bases and J 2 bases, leaving 13 bases between the germline ends. CDR3 sequence: CASSPRDGTYNEQFF. The CDR3 DNA follows: TGTGCCAGCAGCCCACGGGACGGTACCTACAATGAGCAGTTCTTC.

This clonotype was picked up many times. This rearrangement joins TRBV6-2 or TRBV6-3 to TRBJ1-5, with D unresolved. Trimming cost V 5 bases and J 7 bases, with 9 bases left between them. The germline V gene has CDR1 MNHEY and CDR2 SVGEGT. The CDR3 has 12 residues. The CDR3 region is CASSRRRQPQHF. The CDR3 DNA follows: TGTGCCAGCAGTAGGAGAAGGCAGCCCCAGCATTTT.

This chain joins TRBV5-1 and TRBJ1-1, with a possible D match to TRBD1 (5 bases). V was trimmed by 6 bases and J by 3 bases, leaving 15 bases between them. CDR1 and CDR2 (germline): SGHRS, YFSETQ. The CDR3 loop spans 14 amino acids. The CDR3 is CASTATGGDTEAFF. The CDR3 nucleotides read TGCGCCAGCACCGCAACCGGGGGGGACACTGAAGCTTTCTTT.

The table lists this clonotype with a count of one. The chain links TRBV5-1 to TRBJ2-1; 9 positions agree with TRBD2. Trimming at V came to 3 bases and at J to 0 bases, leaving 4 bases not matched to a gene. CDR3 length equals 16 residues. CDR1 and CDR2 from the germline V gene are SGHRS and YFSETQ. The CDR3 DNA is TGCGCCAGCAGCTCTAGCGGGGTCCGCTCCTACAATGAGCAGTTCTTC. Translating gives CASSSSGVRSYNEQFF.

This clonotype has only a few counts. This chain joins TRBV10-3 and TRBJ2-7, with 10 bases identical to TRBD1. The CDR3 loop spans 16 amino acids. Germline trimming cut 0 bases from V and 7 bases from J; bases unmatched to any gene: 9. From germline, CDR1 is ENHRY and CDR2 SYGVKD. The CDR3 here is CAISESARQGAREQYF. The CDR3 DNA is TGTGCCATCAGTGAGTCGGCACGACAGGGGGCTAGGGAGCAGTACTTC.

The chain couples TRBV3-1 to TRBJ2-7; TRBD2 agrees at 7 bases. This CDR3 has 16 residues. The J segment lost 2 bases and the V segment lost 4 bases, leaving 11 bases of the junction unmatched. Germline V lookup: CDR1 LGHDT, CDR2 YNNKEL (reference sequence). CDR3 in amino acids: CASSRGGGRTTYEQYF. The DNA for the CDR3 is TGTGCCAGCAGCCGTGGGGGGGGTCGGACTACCTACGAGCAGTACTTC.

This clonotype has at least ten counts. The chain employs TRBV20-1 and TRBJ1-1; 7 positions match TRBD1. Germline lookup yields CDR1 DFQATT and CDR2 SNEGSKA (reference sequence). Trimming removed 3 bases from V and 4 bases from J; junction bases left unmatched: 5. This CDR3 is 13 amino acids long. The CDR3 is CSASAQGGTEAFF. The CDR3 coding sequence is TGCAGTGCTAGTGCCCAGGGGGGCACTGAAGCTTTCTTT.

V is TRBV29-1 and J is TRBJ2-1, with D unresolved. CDR3 length: 12 residues. V was clipped by 4 bases and J by 1 base, with 5 bases between them. The germline V gene has CDR1 SQVTM and CDR2 ANQGSEA. CDR3 loop: CSVGESYNEQFF. The DNA for the CDR3 is TGCAGCGTTGGGGAATCCTACAATGAGCAGTTCTTC.

This clonotype came up many times. CDR3 amino acids: CASSTRVILLETQYF. CDR3 in DNA: TGTGCCAGCAGTACCCGGGTCATACTATTGGAGACCCAGTACTTC. The chain carries TRBV6-2 or TRBV6-3 and TRBJ2-5; D unresolved. Per germline, CDR1 MNHEY and CDR2 SVGEGT. Trimming took off 5 bases at V and 5 bases at J, with 18 bases between the two ends. This CDR3 region has 15 residues.

This sequence joins TRBV20-1 and TRBJ1-1; 7 bases fit TRBD1. Germline loops: CDR1 DFQATT, CDR2 SNEGSKA (reference sequence). This CDR3 spans 14 amino acids. The trim removed 3 bases at V and 1 base at J, leaving 5 bases unmatched. In nucleotides, the CDR3 is TGCAGTGCTAGTAGGGGGACAGAGAACACTGAAGCTTTCTTT. Translating gives CSASRGTENTEAFF.

The V and J genes are TRBV4-2 and TRBJ2-5, with 9 bases matching TRBD1. CDR1 and CDR2 from the germline V gene are LGHNA and YNFKEQ. The CDR3 contains 17 residues. V shed 0 bases, J shed 11 bases, and the junction held 16 bases outside the gene matches. CDR3 coding DNA: TGTGCCAGCAGCCAAGAGGGCACCGGGACAGGGAACAATGAGCAGTACTTC. Protein sequence: CASSQEGTGTGNNEQYF.